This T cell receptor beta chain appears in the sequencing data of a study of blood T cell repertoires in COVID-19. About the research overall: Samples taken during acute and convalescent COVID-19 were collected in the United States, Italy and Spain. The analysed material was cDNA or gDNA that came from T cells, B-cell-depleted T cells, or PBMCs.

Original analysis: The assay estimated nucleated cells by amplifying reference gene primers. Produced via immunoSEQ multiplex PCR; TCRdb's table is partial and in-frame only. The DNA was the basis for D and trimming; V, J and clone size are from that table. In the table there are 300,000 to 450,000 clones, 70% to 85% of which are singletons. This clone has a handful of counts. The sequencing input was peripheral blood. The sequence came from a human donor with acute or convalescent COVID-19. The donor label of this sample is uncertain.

The CDR3 DNA follows: TGTGCCTGGTCGAGGGGACAGGCATCGACTGCAACTAATGAAAAACTGTTTTTT. The encoded protein is CAWSRGQASTATNEKLFF. This chain joins TRBV30 and TRBJ1-4; TRBD1 matches at 8 bases. This CDR3 has 18 residues. Germline V gene lookup returns CDR1 GTSNPN and CDR2 SVGIG (reference sequence). V shed 5 bases, J shed 0 bases, and the junction held 14 bases outside the gene matches. Full variable domain (missing parts from reference TRBV30 and TRBJ1-4): SQTIHQWPATLVQPVGSPLSLECTVEGTSNPNLYWYRQAAGRGLQLLFYSVGIGQISSEVPQNLSASRPQDRQFILSSKKLLLSDSGFYLCAWSRGQASTATNEKLFFGSGTQLSVL.